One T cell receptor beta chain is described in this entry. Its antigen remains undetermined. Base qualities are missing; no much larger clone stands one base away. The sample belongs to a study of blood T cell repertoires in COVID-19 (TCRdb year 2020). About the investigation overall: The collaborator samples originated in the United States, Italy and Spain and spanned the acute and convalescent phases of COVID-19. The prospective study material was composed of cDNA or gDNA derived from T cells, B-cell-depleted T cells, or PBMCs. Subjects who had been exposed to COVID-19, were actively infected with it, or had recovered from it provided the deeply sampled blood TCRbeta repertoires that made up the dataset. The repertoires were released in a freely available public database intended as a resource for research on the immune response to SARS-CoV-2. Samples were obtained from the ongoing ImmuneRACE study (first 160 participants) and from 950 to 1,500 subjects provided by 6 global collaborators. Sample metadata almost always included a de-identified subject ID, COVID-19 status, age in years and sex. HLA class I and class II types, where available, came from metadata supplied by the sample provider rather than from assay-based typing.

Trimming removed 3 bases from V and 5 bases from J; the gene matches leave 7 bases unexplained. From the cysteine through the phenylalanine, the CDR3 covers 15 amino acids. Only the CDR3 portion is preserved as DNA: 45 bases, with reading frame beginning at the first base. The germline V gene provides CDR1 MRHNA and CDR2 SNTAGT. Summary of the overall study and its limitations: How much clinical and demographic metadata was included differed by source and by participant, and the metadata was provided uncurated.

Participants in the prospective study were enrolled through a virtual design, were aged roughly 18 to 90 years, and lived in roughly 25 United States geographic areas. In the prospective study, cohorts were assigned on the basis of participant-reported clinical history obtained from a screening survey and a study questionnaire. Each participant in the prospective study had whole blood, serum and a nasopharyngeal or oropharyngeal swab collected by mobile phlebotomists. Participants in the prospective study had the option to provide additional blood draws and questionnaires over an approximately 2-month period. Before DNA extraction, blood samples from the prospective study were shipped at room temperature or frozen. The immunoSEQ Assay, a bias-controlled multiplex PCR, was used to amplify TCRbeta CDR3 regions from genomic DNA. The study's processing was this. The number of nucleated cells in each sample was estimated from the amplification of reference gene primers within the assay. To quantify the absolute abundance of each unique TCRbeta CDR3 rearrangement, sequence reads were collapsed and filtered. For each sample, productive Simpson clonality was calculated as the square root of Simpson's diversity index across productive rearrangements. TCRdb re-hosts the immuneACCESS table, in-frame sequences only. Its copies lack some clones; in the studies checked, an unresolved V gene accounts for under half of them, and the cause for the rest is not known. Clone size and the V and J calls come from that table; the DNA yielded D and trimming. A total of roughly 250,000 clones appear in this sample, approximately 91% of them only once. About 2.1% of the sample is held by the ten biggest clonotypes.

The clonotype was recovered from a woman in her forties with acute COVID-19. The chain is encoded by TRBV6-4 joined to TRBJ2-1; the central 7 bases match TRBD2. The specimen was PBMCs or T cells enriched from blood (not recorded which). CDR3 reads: CASSEGVAGNNEQFF. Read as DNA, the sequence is TGTGCCAGCAGTGAAGGGGTAGCGGGTAACAATGAGCAGTTCTTC.